Shown below are 23 T cell receptor beta chains from a single sample sequenced in a study of cytotoxic CD8 clonotypes in ibrutinib-treated CLL (TCRdb year 2021). According to the study, the label for this sample's time point signals: roughly 23 months on ibrutinib. Libraries were built with the immunoSEQ multiplex PCR assay. TCRdb obtained this table from immuneACCESS and retained in-frame rearrangements with V and J assigned. These tables miss some clones; where compared with another copy, unresolved V genes account for less than half of the shortfall, and the remainder is unexplained. The sample yields about 160,000 clones; under 85% were counted once. The biggest ten clones account for about 4.3% of the sample. The source material was PBMCs, sampled after 24 months of ibrutinib treatment. These TCRs come from a human donor with chronic lymphocytic leukemia.

The chain joins TRBV27 to TRBJ1-4; maybe TRBD1 (6 bases). The CDR3 contains 18 residues. The V gene's germline CDR1 is MNHEY and CDR2 SMNVEV (reference sequence). V lost 1 base and J 0 bases, leaving 15 bases between the germline ends. CDR3 amino acids: CASSLWFPGEATNEKLFF. For the CDR3, the DNA is TGTGCCAGCAGTTTATGGTTTCCAGGGGAGGCAACTAATGAAAAACTGTTTTTT.

This clone was found once. The chain couples TRBV12-2 to TRBJ1-5; the table's D gene call, TRBD1, was not cross checked with the DNA. TRBV12-2 is described as a pseudogene. The CDR3 runs to 19 residues. For the CDR3, the DNA is TGTGCAAGTCGCTTAGTGTCCGCCGAAAGGGGTGTAAGCAATCAGCCCCAGCATTTT. Translation: CASRLVSAERGVSNQPQHF.

This chain joins TRBV28 and TRBJ2-5; possibly TRBD2 for D (7 bases). V shed 2 bases and J shed 5 bases, with 12 bases lying between them. Germline V lookup: CDR1 MDHEN, CDR2 SYDVKM. The CDR3 has 14 amino acids. CDR3 protein: CASSLGGGPETQYF. The CDR3 region has the DNA TGTGCCAGCAGTTTAGGGGGGGGCCCCGAGACCCAGTACTTC.

The chain combines TRBV6-5 with TRBJ1-5; D ambiguous. Germline V gene sequence: CDR1 MNHEY, CDR2 SVGAGI. The V gene lost 0 bases and the J gene lost 4 bases, with 7 bases spanning the gap. The CDR3 is 14 amino acids. CDR3 residues: CASSYSWGNQPQHF. The CDR3 nucleotides read TGTGCCAGCAGTTACTCTTGGGGAAATCAGCCCCAGCATTTT.

This clone was observed once. The rearrangement links TRBV6-1 to TRBJ2-3; TRBD1 is a possible D gene (6 bases). Trimming removed 3 bases from V and 3 bases from J, with 13 bases in between. The CDR3 runs 15 residues. Germline V lookup: CDR1 MNHNS, CDR2 SASEGT. The CDR3 loop is CASSEFLRGTDTQYF. In DNA form, the CDR3 reads TGTGCCAGCAGTGAGTTTCTCAGGGGTACAGATACGCAGTATTTT.

The J gene is TRBJ2-7, the V gene TRBV27, with unresolved D. In germline, CDR1 is MNHEY, CDR2 SMNVEV (reference sequence). V was pared by 4 bases and J by 6 bases, with 10 bases between. This CDR3 is 12 amino acids long. The CDR3 spells CASSSPRGEQYF. DNA of the CDR3: TGTGCCAGCAGTTCCCCTCGAGGCGAGCAGTACTTC.

The chain couples TRBV5-4 to TRBJ1-4; no clear D. CDR3 size: 15 residues. CDR1 is SGHNT, CDR2 YYREEE, per germline (reference sequence). V dropped 4 bases and J dropped 2 bases, with 12 bases sitting between them. The CDR3 region is CASSLKQTTNEKLFF. The CDR3 DNA is TGTGCCAGCAGCCTGAAACAGACTACTAATGAAAAACTGTTTTTT.

The chain combines TRBV7-3 with TRBJ2-2; 8 bases are shared with TRBD2. Germline V gene data show CDR1 as SGHTA and CDR2 as FQGTGA. V lost 5 bases, J lost 1 base, and 6 bases stayed unmatched. The CDR3 runs 16 residues. The CDR3 nucleotides are TGTGCCAGCAGCCGCTATAGCGGGGAGAACACCGGGGAGCTGTTTTTT. As protein: CASSRYSGENTGELFF.

This clone was seen a handful of times. The rearrangement links TRBV6-5 to TRBJ2-5; 9 bases line up with TRBD1. The CDR3 sequence is 13 residues long. CDR1 and CDR2 (germline): MNHEY, SVGAGI. Unmatched junction bases numbered 3, after V lost 4 bases and J lost 6 bases. DNA for the CDR3: TGTGCCAGCAGTTGGACAGGGGCCAAGACCCAGTACTTC. Translated: CASSWTGAKTQYF.

This clone came up a few times. The J gene is TRBJ1-5, the V gene TRBV28; D ambiguous. Between the trimmed V and J ends, which lost 3 bases and 0 bases, there was a span of 6 bases. This CDR3 is built from 14 residues. Per germline, CDR1 MDHEN and CDR2 SYDVKM. The CDR3 bases are TGTGCCAGCAGTTTGTTAGATAGCAATCAGCCCCAGCATTTT. It encodes CASSLLDSNQPQHF.

The rearrangement links TRBV5-1 to TRBJ2-7; 7 nucleotides line up with TRBD2. V lost 4 bases to trimming and J lost 0 bases; unmatched junction nucleotides: 7. CDR3 length: 15 residues. Germline values: CDR1 SGHRS, CDR2 YFSETQ. The CDR3 region is CASSRGWEGSYEQYF. CDR3 bases: TGCGCCAGCAGCAGGGGTTGGGAGGGCTCCTACGAGCAGTACTTC.

This chain connects TRBV11-3 to TRBJ2-1; no clear D. CDR1 is SGHNT, CDR2 YENEEA, per germline. The CDR3 is 12 residues long. Trimming took off 2 bases at V and 7 bases at J, with 6 bases between the two ends. The CDR3 DNA reads TGTGCCAGCAGCTTAACTGGTAATGAGCAGTTCTTC. This translates into CASSLTGNEQFF.

The chain recombines TRBV11-3 with TRBJ2-3; 9 bases fit TRBD2. The CDR3 is 15 residues long. Per the germline V gene, CDR1 is SGHNT and CDR2 is YENEEA. The J segment lost 3 bases and the V segment lost 4 bases, leaving 5 bases of the junction unmatched. The CDR3 protein is CASSSPGLATDTQYF. In DNA, the CDR3 is TGTGCCAGCAGCTCTCCGGGACTAGCTACAGATACGCAGTATTTT.

The rearrangement joins TRBV6-5 to TRBJ2-1; 7 bases line up with TRBD1. V was clipped by 5 bases and J by 16 bases; unmatched bases: 17. This CDR3 contains 14 residues. CDR1 MNHEY and CDR2 SVGAGI come from the germline V gene. The CDR3 bases are TGTGCCAGCAGTCAAAGCCGACTCCAGGGGGTTAATTTCTTC. This gives the protein CASSQSRLQGVNFF.

The genes are TRBV5-1 and TRBJ2-2; TRBD1 is a possible D gene (5 bases). Germline assignment: CDR1 SGHRS and CDR2 YFSETQ. Trimming left V 7 bases short and J 4 bases short, with 11 bases between. This CDR3 is built from 13 residues. The CDR3 DNA follows: TGCGCCAGCTCCCAGGGTTCCACCGGGGAGCTGTTTTTT. Protein product: CASSQGSTGELFF.

The chain is built from TRBV11-2 and TRBJ2-7; the D gene is possibly TRBD2 (6 bases). V shed 5 bases and J shed 7 bases, with 24 bases lying between them. There are 16 residues in the CDR3. Germline CDR1 SGHAT, CDR2 FQNNGV. CDR3 bases: TGTGCCAGCAGCCAGCGGGTGCAGAGCCCGCCGCGGGAGCAGTACTTC. This codes for CASSQRVQSPPREQYF.

The J gene is TRBJ2-7, the V gene TRBV6-6, with 7 bases lining up with TRBD2. CDR1 is MNHNY and CDR2 is SVGAGI in the germline V gene (reference sequence). CDR3 length: 12 amino acids. The V gene end was trimmed by 9 bases and the J gene end by 6 bases; junction bases not matched to a gene: 8. CDR3 nucleotide sequence: TGTGCCAGTGGGAGGGAAGGGGCCGAGCAGTACTTC. Translating it yields CASGREGAEQYF.

V and J are TRBV5-1 and TRBJ2-2; 12 bases line up with TRBD1. Germline loops: CDR1 SGHRS, CDR2 YFSETQ. The CDR3 length is 15 residues. The V segment lost 5 bases and the J segment 5 bases; nucleotides outside the gene matches: 4. In nucleotides, the CDR3 is TGCGCCAGCAGAGGGACAGGGGGCTCGACCGGGGAGCTGTTTTTT. The encoded protein is CASRGTGGSTGELFF.

The chain couples TRBV18 to TRBJ2-7, with D unclear. From germline, CDR1 is KGHSH and CDR2 LQKENI. V shed 6 bases and J shed 0 bases, with 12 bases lying between them. This CDR3 has 14 residues. CDR3 residues: CASSSSLSSYEQYF. As DNA, the CDR3 is TGTGCCAGCTCCTCCTCATTGAGCTCCTACGAGCAGTACTTC.

The chain combines TRBV29-1 with TRBJ1-1; D uncertain. Trimming left V 7 bases short and J 5 bases short, with 8 bases between. The CDR3 sequence is 10 residues long. Germline CDR1 SQVTM, CDR2 ANQGSEA. Here the CDR3 DNA reads TGCAGCGCAAAGAGGACTGAAGCTTTCTTT. Encoded protein: CSAKRTEAFF.

The genes are TRBV7-2 and TRBJ1-1; no clear D. There are 13 residues in the CDR3. Looked up from germline, CDR1 is SGHTA and CDR2 is FQGNSA. Trimming shortened V by 10 bases and J by 0 bases, and 12 bases separated the two germline ends. DNA of the CDR3: TGTGCCACCGCTCGGGGATTGAACACTGAAGCTTTCTTT. Its protein is CATARGLNTEAFF.

The chain uses TRBV19 and TRBJ2-2; D tentatively reads TRBD1 or TRBD2 (5 bases each). The V gene's germline CDR1 is LNHDA and CDR2 SQIVND (reference sequence). The CDR3 is made up of 14 amino acids. Trimming left V 10 bases short and J 6 bases short, with 18 bases between. CDR3 in amino acids: CATGARRGAGELFF. CDR3 coding DNA: TGTGCCACCGGGGCCAGACGGGGCGCCGGGGAGCTGTTTTTT.

This CDR3 is CASSLGRGDTIYF. DNA of the CDR3: TGCGCCAGCAGCTTGGGTCGGGGGGACACCATATATTTT. The J gene is TRBJ1-3, the V gene TRBV5-1, with D possibly matching TRBD1 (5 bases). CDR1 SGHRS and CDR2 YFSETQ come from the germline V gene. V lost 0 bases, J lost 8 bases, and 9 bases lay in between. The CDR3 covers 13 residues.